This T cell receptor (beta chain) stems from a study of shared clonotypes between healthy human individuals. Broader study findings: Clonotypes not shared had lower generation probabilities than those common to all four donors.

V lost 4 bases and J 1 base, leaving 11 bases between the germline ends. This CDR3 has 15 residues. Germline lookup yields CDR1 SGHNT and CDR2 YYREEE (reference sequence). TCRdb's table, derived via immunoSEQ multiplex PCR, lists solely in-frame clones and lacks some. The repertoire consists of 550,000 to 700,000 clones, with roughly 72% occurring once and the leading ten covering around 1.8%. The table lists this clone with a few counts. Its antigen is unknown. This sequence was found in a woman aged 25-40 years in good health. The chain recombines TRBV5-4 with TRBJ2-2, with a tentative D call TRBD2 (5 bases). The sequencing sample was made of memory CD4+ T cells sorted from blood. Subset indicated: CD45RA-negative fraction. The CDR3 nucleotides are TGTGCCAGCAGCCACCCGGACTGGAACACCGGGGAGCTGTTTTTT. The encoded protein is CASSHPDWNTGELFF.